The 15 T cell receptor beta chains below all came from one sample that was sequenced in a study of shared clonotypes between healthy human individuals. It was CD45RO-negative cells, positively selected for CCR7, that made up naive CD8 cells, with terminally differentiated effector memory CD45RA+ cells excluded. TCRdb's table, derived via immunoSEQ multiplex PCR, lists solely in-frame clones and lacks some. The sample holds around 2,000,000 clones, about 95% seen once. The sample comprised naive CD8+ T cells sorted from blood. The receptor source for this set is a man aged 18 to 29 in good health.

The chain combines TRBV10-2 with TRBJ2-3; D might be TRBD2 (6 bases). V lost 2 bases and J 3 bases, leaving 15 bases between the germline ends. The CDR3 has 16 amino acids. Looked up from germline, CDR1 is WSHSY and CDR2 is SAAADI. CDR3 loop: CASSELGGVGTDTQYF. The CDR3 DNA reads as TGCGCCAGCAGTGAGCTGGGCGGGGTGGGGACAGATACGCAGTATTTT.

With respect to this clone: Other DNA sequences in the sample encode the same CDR3. The chain carries TRBV5-1 and TRBJ1-1; TRBD1 aligns across 7 bases. The CDR3 totals 14 residues. V was pared by 1 base and J by 1 base, with 1 base of the junction left unmatched. Germline CDR1 and CDR2: SGHRS and YFSETQ. This CDR3 is CASSLNRGNTEAFF. The CDR3 nucleotides read TGCGCCAGCAGCTTGAACAGGGGGAACACTGAAGCTTTCTTT. The whole variable domain, remainder taken from reference TRBV5-1 and TRBJ1-1, is KAGVTQTPRYLIKTRGQQVTLSCSPISGHRSVSWYQQTPGQGLQFLFEYFSETQRNKGNFPGRFSGRQFSNSRSEMNVSTLELGDSALYLCASSLNRGNTEAFFGQGTRLTVV.

The chain links TRBV15 to TRBJ2-2, with 7 bases that match TRBD2. Trimming cost V 3 bases and J 2 bases; bases outside gene matches: 12. CDR1 is LNHNV, CDR2 YYDKDF, per germline (reference sequence). The CDR3 sequence is 18 residues long. The CDR3 DNA follows: TGTGCCACCAGCAGTGACATCGGACTAGATCTCAACACCGGGGAGCTGTTTTTT. Protein product: CATSSDIGLDLNTGELFF.

V and J are TRBV6-1 and TRBJ2-7; D is unclear. CDR1 and CDR2 (germline): MNHNS, SASEGT. The CDR3 runs 12 residues. Between the trimmed V and J ends, which lost 3 bases and 3 bases, there was a span of 6 bases. The CDR3 bases are TGTGCCAGCAGTGATATGGGCTACGAGCAGTACTTC. This encodes CASSDMGYEQYF.

The chain carries TRBV7-3 and TRBJ2-1; D unclear. Deletions cut 2 bases from V and 3 bases from J, with 5 bases between. CDR3 size: 13 residues. Germline V CDR1 and CDR2: SGHTA, FQGTGA. The CDR3 region has the DNA TGTGCCAGCAGCTTATACCGCTACAATGAGCAGTTCTTC. Translated: CASSLYRYNEQFF. Filled out from reference TRBV7-3 and TRBJ2-1, the complete variable domain reads GAGVSQTPSNKVTEKGKYVELRCDPISGHTALYWYRQSLGQGPEFLIYFQGTGAADDSGLPNDRFFAVRPEGSVSTLKIQRTERGDSAVYLCASSLYRYNEQFFGPGTRLTVL.

The chain carries TRBV9 and TRBJ2-5, with TRBD2 matching over 9 bases. Germline V CDR1 and CDR2: SGDLS, YYNGEE. The V and J ends lost 2 bases and 2 bases, in that order; junction bases with no gene match: 4. The CDR3 spans 15 residues. The DNA of the CDR3 is TGTGCCAGCAGCGTGAGGGGACTAGCTCAAGAGACCCAGTACTTC. As protein: CASSVRGLAQETQYF.

This chain connects TRBV5-5 to TRBJ1-5, with D possibly matching TRBD1 (5 bases). CDR3 length: 14 amino acids. Trimming shortened V by 2 bases and J by 10 bases, and 16 bases separated the two germline ends. CDR1 and CDR2 (germline): SGHKS, YYEKEE (reference sequence). The CDR3 DNA reads TGTGCCAGCAGCTTAGAGGGGACCTTCTTTCCCCAGCATTTT. Translating gives CASSLEGTFFPQHF.

The rearrangement uses TRBV28 and TRBJ1-6, with D tentatively TRBD1 (5 bases). Per germline, CDR1 MDHEN and CDR2 SYDVKM. The V gene lost 8 bases and the J gene lost 4 bases, with 12 bases spanning the gap. This CDR3 spans 14 amino acids. DNA of the CDR3: TGTGCCAGCGAGACAGCTCCATATAATTCACCCCTCCACTTT. Encoded protein: CASETAPYNSPLHF. Full variable domain (missing parts from reference TRBV28 and TRBJ1-6): DVKVTQSSRYLVKRTGEKVFLECVQDMDHENMFWYRQDPGLGLRLIYFSYDVKMKEKGDIPEGYSVSREKKERFSLILESASTNQTSMYLCASETAPYNSPLHFGNGTRLTVT.

The chain is built from TRBV5-3 and TRBJ2-7; no definite D call. TRBV5-3 is assigned to the ORF class and has an uncertain function. Trimming removed 1 base from V and 12 bases from J, with 17 bases in between. The CDR3 is 13 residues long. CDR3 in DNA: TGTGCCAGAAGCTTGTCTTCGGTCCCCACTCGGTACTTC. It encodes CARSLSSVPTRYF.

The chain joins TRBV19 to TRBJ2-3, with D perhaps given as TRBD1 or TRBD2 (5 bases each). CDR1 and CDR2 (germline): LNHDA, SQIVND (reference sequence). V dropped 6 bases and J dropped 3 bases, with 19 bases sitting between them. The CDR3 runs 16 residues. The DNA for the CDR3 is TGTGCCAGTAGCCCCAGAGAGGGACCAGCAACAGATACGCAGTATTTT. Its translation: CASSPREGPATDTQYF.

The chain is built from TRBV27 and TRBJ2-7; D possibly matches TRBD1 or TRBD2 (5 bases each). Trimming stripped 3 bases from V and 1 base from J, with 16 bases between. The CDR3 runs to 16 residues. From germline, CDR1 is MNHEY and CDR2 SMNVEV (reference sequence). CDR3 DNA: TGTGCCAGCAGTTTCTCAACCGGGACGCTATCCTACGAGCAGTACTTC. Encoded protein: CASSFSTGTLSYEQYF.

Details on this clone: The same CDR3 also results from other DNA sequences found in this sample. V is TRBV9 and J is TRBJ2-7; D remains ambiguous. There are 14 residues in the CDR3. V lost 3 bases, J lost 2 bases, and 12 bases lay in between. The germline CDR1 and CDR2 sequences are SGDLS and YYNGEE. CDR3: CASSGVGGPYEQYF. As DNA, the CDR3 is TGTGCCAGCAGCGGAGTAGGTGGACCCTACGAGCAGTACTTC.

The chain has TRBV27 and TRBJ2-1; possibly TRBD1 or TRBD2 for D (6 bases each). CDR1 and CDR2 from the germline V gene are MNHEY and SMNVEV (reference sequence). The V gene lost 2 bases and the J gene lost 1 base, with 15 bases spanning the gap. The CDR3 is 17 amino acids. DNA for the CDR3: TGTGCCAGCAGTTTAGGAGGGGGACTCGGGTCCTACAATGAGCAGTTCTTC. It encodes CASSLGGGLGSYNEQFF.

The rearrangement uses TRBV15 and TRBJ2-7; D gene uncertain. The germline gives CDR1 LNHNV, CDR2 YYDKDF (reference sequence). The CDR3 is 16 residues long. V lost 0 bases, J lost 2 bases, and 14 bases lay in between. CDR3 sequence reads: CATSRDAETGTYEQYF. CDR3 nucleotide sequence: TGTGCCACCAGCAGAGATGCAGAGACTGGGACCTACGAGCAGTACTTC.

The J gene is TRBJ2-5, the V gene TRBV11-2; D gene uncertain. There are 15 residues in the CDR3. Trimming took 8 bases from V and 1 from J, leaving 17 bases between them. The germline gives CDR1 SGHAT, CDR2 FQNNGV. The CDR3 DNA reads as TGTGCCAGCCGCTACCACTTGGACCCCCAAGAGACCCAGTACTTC. Residues: CASRYHLDPQETQYF.